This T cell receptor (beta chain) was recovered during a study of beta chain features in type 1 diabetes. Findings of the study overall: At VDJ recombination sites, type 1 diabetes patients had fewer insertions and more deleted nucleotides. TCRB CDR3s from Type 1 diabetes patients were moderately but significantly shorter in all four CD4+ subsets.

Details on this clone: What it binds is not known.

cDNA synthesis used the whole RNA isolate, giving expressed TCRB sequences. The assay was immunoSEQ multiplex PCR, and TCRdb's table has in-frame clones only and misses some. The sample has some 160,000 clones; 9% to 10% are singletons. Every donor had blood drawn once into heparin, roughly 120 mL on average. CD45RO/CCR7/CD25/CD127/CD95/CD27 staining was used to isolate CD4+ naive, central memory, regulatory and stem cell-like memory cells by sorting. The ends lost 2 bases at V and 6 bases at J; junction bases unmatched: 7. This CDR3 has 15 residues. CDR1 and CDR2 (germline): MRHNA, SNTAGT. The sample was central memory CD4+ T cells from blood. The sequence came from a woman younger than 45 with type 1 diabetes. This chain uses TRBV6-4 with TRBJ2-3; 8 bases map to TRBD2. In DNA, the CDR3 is TGTGCCAGCAGTGACCGGGGGGGACCCAGGGATACGCAGTATTTT. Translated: CASSDRGGPRDTQYF.